This T cell receptor (beta chain) appears in the sequencing data of a study of graft-versus-host responses after intestinal transplantation (dated by TCRdb to about 2021). The study in broad terms: Multivisceral, liver-intestinal, or isolated intestinal transplants were received by the recipients. Bulk TCR-beta CDR3 sequencing was used to track graft-versus-host and host-versus-graft alloreactive T cell clones in the graft, circulation and bone marrow after intestinal transplantation. Rather than going through the commercial service, samples from a few later patients were sequenced in-house on an Illumina MiSeq and processed with MiXCR. Donor T cell macrochimerism was defined as a peak of at least 4% donor T cells among recipient peripheral blood mononuclear cells. The cohort enrolled about two dozen intestinal transplant recipients including one retransplant, and 3 patients lacking pretransplant specimens were excluded. Alloreactive clones were identified by sequencing pre-transplant mixed lymphocyte reaction products and comparing them with unstimulated pre-transplant donor and recipient T cells. Every recipient was given anti-thymocyte globulin induction, followed by about three years of maintenance tacrolimus and steroids.

Blood samples were collected up to 4 times in the first month after transplant and then at least monthly when available. Notes on this clone: Its target antigen remains unknown. No much larger clone is present one base from it, and per-base qualities are unavailable.

The library was built by means of the immunoSEQ multiplex PCR assay. Adaptive Biotechnologies carried out high-throughput TCR-beta CDR3 sequencing of genomic DNA for most patients. As for the original processing: TCR sequencing data were retrieved from Adaptive's ImmunoSEQ software for around 19 patients, whereas three other patients were processed with MiXCR and VDJtools. CDR3 nucleotide sequences shared between donor and recipient were removed because the origin of such sequences could not be assigned. Alloreactive clones required at least 2-fold expansion over unstimulated cells and minimum CFSE-low frequency of 0.002% (template counts) or 0.001% (read counts). Clones were considered mappable if detected in sequenced pre-transplant spleen, lymph node, or MLR CFSE-low populations of the donor or recipient. The cumulative frequency of alloreactive clones was calculated as a percentage of all sequences, weighted by copy number. Sourced from immuneACCESS, this table was stored by TCRdb with only in-frame sequences that have V and J called. A share of the clones is absent; for the studies checked, an unresolved V gene accounts for under half, and the remainder has no known explanation. D and trimming come from the DNA, and the V and J calls and clone size come from that table. The sample profile shows some 40,000 clones; around nine tenths of them were found once. 6% to 7.5% of the sample lies in the top ten.

Beyond this particular receptor, the publication reports: GvH clones were found in recipient bone marrow, and some of the GvH clones appeared earlier in ileal mucosa or blood, which is consistent with an intestinal mucosal origin. In the allografts of patients with donor T cell macrochimerism, GvH to HvG T cell clonal ratios were high. Early after transplant, peak levels of circulating GvH clones were found to be associated with declines in HvG clones. Conclusions were limited by the relatively low number and heterogeneity of intestinal transplant patients.

The germline V gene provides CDR1 SGHAT and CDR2 FQNNGV. V trim: 3 bases; J trim: 5 bases; unmatched bases: 4. The CDR3 numbers 15 residues from cysteine through phenylalanine. Just the 45-base CDR3 DNA is kept, in frame starting at base 1. The receptor comes from a human patient who received an intestinal transplant, so some T cells may come from the graft donor. In this chain, TRBV11-2 is recombined with TRBJ2-1; 10 central bases correspond to TRBD1. The sample consisted of PBMCs, taken 267 days after transplant. The DNA sequence follows: TGTGCCAGCAGCTTTGGGACAGGGGTCAACAATGAGCAGTTCTTC. Translated, it gives CASSFGTGVNNEQFF.